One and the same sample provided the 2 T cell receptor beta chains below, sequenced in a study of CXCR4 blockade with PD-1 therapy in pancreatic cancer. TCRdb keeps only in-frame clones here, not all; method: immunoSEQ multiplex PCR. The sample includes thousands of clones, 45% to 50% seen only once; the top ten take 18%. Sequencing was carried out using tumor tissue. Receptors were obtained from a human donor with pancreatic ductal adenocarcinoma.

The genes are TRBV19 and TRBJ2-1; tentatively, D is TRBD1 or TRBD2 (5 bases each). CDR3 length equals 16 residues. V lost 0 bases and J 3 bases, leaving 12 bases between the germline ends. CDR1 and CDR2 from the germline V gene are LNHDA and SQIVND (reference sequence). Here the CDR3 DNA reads TGTGCCAGTAGTATAGATCGGGGCGGCGACTACAATGAGCAGTTCTTC. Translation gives CASSIDRGGDYNEQFF. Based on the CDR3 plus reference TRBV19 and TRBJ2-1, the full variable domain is DGGITQSPKYLFRKEGQNVTLSCEQNLNHDAMYWYRQDPGQGLRLIYYSQIVNDFQKGDIAEGYSVSREKKESFPLTVTSAQKNPTAFYLCASSIDRGGDYNEQFFGPGTRLTVL.

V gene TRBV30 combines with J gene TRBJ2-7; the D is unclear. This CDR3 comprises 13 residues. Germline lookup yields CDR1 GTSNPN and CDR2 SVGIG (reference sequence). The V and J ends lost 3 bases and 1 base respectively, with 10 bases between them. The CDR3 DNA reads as TGTGCCTGGAGGCTGGCACCTTCCTACGAGCAGTACTTC. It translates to CAWRLAPSYEQYF.